This TCR beta chain comes out of a study of Graves' ophthalmopathy and Graves' hyperthyroidism. This CDR3 has 15 amino acids. The germline V gene encodes CDR1 SEHNR and CDR2 FQNEAQ (reference sequence). Exclusion applied to patients with other autoimmune diseases, uncontrolled infections, pregnancy or lactation. CDR3 regions of TCR beta were amplified from RNA transcripts. First-round RT-PCR employed HTBI primers, with a second-round multiplex PCR after it. MiXCR was run by TCRdb on the multiplex PCR reads, yielding one entry per CDR3 protein. The data show under 200,000 distinct CDR3 sequences, around two fifths seen once. In this sample, this clonotype turned up many times. One end of the junction varies from germline; a read error may be responsible.

The chain employs TRBV7-9 and TRBJ1-3, with unresolved D. The sequence came from a woman aged 40 to 55 with Graves' ophthalmopathy. Specimen: peripheral blood. DNA of the CDR3: TGTGCCGGCAGCTTAGCAGCGAGCTCTGGAAACACCATATATTTT. Protein sequence: CAGSLAASSGNTIYF.